Presented here are 12 T cell receptor beta chains from one specimen sequenced in a study of T cell repertoires in cytomegalovirus infection. TCRdb reprocessed the reads with MiXCR, giving one entry per CDR3 protein. The table includes about 740,000 distinct CDR3 sequences, 33% detected once. Antigens of these TCRs are unknown. Source: cultured PBMCs, taken from culture after CMV antigen stimulation. All receptors come from a human donor in good health (CMV status not recorded). Some clones in this sample may be carry-over from other donors' samples.

V usage is TRBV4-1 and J usage is TRBJ2-2; TRBD2 is a possible D gene (6 bases). The CDR3 has 15 residues. V was cut by 5 bases and J by 3 bases, with 13 bases left in between. Per germline, CDR1 MGHRA and CDR2 YSYEKL. As DNA, the CDR3 is TGCGCCAGCAGCAAACACGTAGCGGACACCGGGGAGCTGTTTTTT. Translation gives CASSKHVADTGELFF.

This clonotype has a handful of counts. The chain uses TRBV28 and TRBJ2-5, with D maybe TRBD1 (7 bases). V lost 2 bases to trimming and J lost 4 bases, with 11 bases between them. Germline loops: CDR1 MDHEN, CDR2 SYDVKM. The CDR3 is made up of 14 amino acids. CDR3 sequence: CASSLPQGGETQYF. The DNA of the CDR3 is TGTGCCAGCAGTTTACCGCAGGGGGGAGAGACCCAGTACTTC.

This clonotype has only a few counts. This sequence joins TRBV6-1 and TRBJ2-6; 8 nucleotides line up with TRBD1. Germline assignment: CDR1 MNHNS and CDR2 SASEGT. This CDR3 contains 17 residues. Trimming took 7 bases from V and 0 from J; bases not matched to a gene: 8. The CDR3 loop reads CASIMTGATSGANVLTF. The DNA of the CDR3 is TGTGCCAGCATCATGACAGGGGCAACCTCTGGGGCCAACGTCCTGACTTTC.

V and J are TRBV20-1 and TRBJ1-5; D gene ambiguous. The length of the CDR3 is 13 residues. Trimming cost V 3 bases and J 5 bases, with 11 bases left between them. The germline V gene has CDR1 DFQATT and CDR2 SNEGSKA (reference sequence). CDR3 residues: CSASSGFDQPQHF. The CDR3 region has the DNA TGCAGTGCTAGCTCGGGGTTTGATCAGCCCCAGCATTTT.

This chain links TRBV2 with TRBJ2-3; 10 nucleotides align to TRBD2. CDR1 and CDR2 (germline): SNHLY, FYNNEI. CDR3 length equals 13 residues. V was pared by 8 bases and J by 3 bases, with 2 bases of the junction left unmatched. The CDR3 nucleotides are TGTGCCAGCGGACTAGCGGAGACAGATACGCAGTATTTT. It translates to CASGLAETDTQYF. Based on the CDR3 plus reference TRBV2 and TRBJ2-3, the full variable domain is EPEVTQTPSHQVTQMGQEVILRCVPISNHLYFYWYRQILGQKVEFLVSFYNNEISEKSEIFDDQFSVERPDGSNFTLKIRSTKLEDSAMYFCASGLAETDTQYFGPGTRLTVL.

Only one count was recorded for this clonotype. For the CDR3, the DNA is TGTGCCAGCGCGGCGCACAGGCATAATGAAAAACTGTTTTTT. The encoded protein is CASAAHRHNEKLFF. The chain couples TRBV27 to TRBJ1-4; D is possibly TRBD1 (5 bases). This CDR3 region has 14 residues. V was cut by 8 bases and J by 4 bases, with 14 bases left in between. Germline V gene lookup returns CDR1 MNHEY and CDR2 SMNVEV (reference sequence).

This clonotype was counted between two and nine times. This chain joins TRBV6-5 and TRBJ2-7; D is undetermined. Trimming left V 6 bases short and J 0 bases short, with 12 bases between. The V gene's germline CDR1 is MNHEY and CDR2 SVGAGI. The CDR3 totals 14 residues. The CDR3 DNA is TGTGCCAGCAGCCAGACTGCGAGCTCCTACGAGCAGTACTTC. Its translation: CASSQTASSYEQYF.

This chain links TRBV11-1 with TRBJ2-1; D is possibly TRBD2 (5 bases). V was clipped by 4 bases and J by 3 bases, with 16 bases between them. The CDR3 spans 16 residues. Germline CDR1 reads SGHAT; CDR2 reads FQDESV (reference sequence). In nucleotides, the CDR3 is TGTGCCAGCAGCTCCTCCGCCCGCGGGCTCTACAATGAGCAGTTCTTC. Its protein is CASSSSARGLYNEQFF.

The table lists this clonotype with a few counts. The rearrangement links TRBV6-2 or TRBV6-3 to TRBJ2-7; D is possibly TRBD1 (5 bases). Trimming took off 7 bases at V and 6 bases at J, with 22 bases between the two ends. This CDR3 has 15 amino acids. Germline V gene data show CDR1 as MNHEY and CDR2 as SVGEGT. The CDR3 spells CASNQVLKGQSEQYF. CDR3 in DNA: TGTGCCAGCAACCAAGTTTTGAAGGGGCAAAGCGAGCAGTACTTC.

The rearrangement links TRBV2 to TRBJ2-1; maybe TRBD1 (5 bases). V was pared by 7 bases and J by 6 bases, with 13 bases between. The CDR3 consists of 13 residues. Germline CDR1 SNHLY, CDR2 FYNNEI. CDR3 in DNA: TGTGCCAGCACAGGGTTTAGATCCAATGAGCAGTTCTTC. It translates to CASTGFRSNEQFF. The complete variable domain, with remaining parts taken from reference TRBV2 and TRBJ2-1, reads EPEVTQTPSHQVTQMGQEVILRCVPISNHLYFYWYRQILGQKVEFLVSFYNNEISEKSEIFDDQFSVERPDGSNFTLKIRSTKLEDSAMYFCASTGFRSNEQFFGPGTRLTVL.

This clonotype was recorded a few times. The chain employs TRBV2 and TRBJ2-7, with D possibly TRBD1 on 5 matching bases. CDR1 and CDR2 from the germline V gene are SNHLY and FYNNEI. The CDR3 runs 15 residues. Trimming took off 4 bases at V and 5 bases at J, with 18 bases between the two ends. The CDR3, as DNA: TGTGCCAGCAGTGTTTGGACAAAGGTTGGCAACGAGCAGTACTTC. It encodes CASSVWTKVGNEQYF.

This clonotype was counted between two and nine times. This chain connects TRBV28 to TRBJ2-6, with no clear D. Germline CDR1 reads MDHEN; CDR2 reads SYDVKM. Between the trimmed V and J ends, which lost 6 bases and 2 bases, there was a span of 11 bases. This CDR3 is built from 15 residues. CDR3 nucleotide sequence: TGTGCCAGCAGCCCACCGATGACTGGGGCCAACGTCCTGACTTTC. Its translation: CASSPPMTGANVLTF.